This entry describes one T cell receptor (beta chain). No antigen is known for it. The whole isolated RNA underwent reverse transcription, so sequencing captured expressed TCRB transcripts. Here immunoSEQ multiplex PCR was the method, and the copy in TCRdb shows in-frame clones only, minus some. The data hold 310,000 or so clones, with under 8.5% observed a single time. This sample is drawn from a study of beta chain features in type 1 diabetes. Study-level results: Here, the possible influence of HLA type (on TCRB rearrangement) remained unresolved. When Type 1 diabetes patients were examined, their TCRB CDR3s proved moderately but significantly shorter in all four CD4+ subsets. With patients and controls alike, PCR might favor shorter templates to an equal degree.

The germline V gene has CDR1 SGHDT and CDR2 YYEEEE. The trim removed 4 bases at V and 0 bases at J, leaving 2 bases unmatched. The length of the CDR3 is 15 residues. The sample taken for sequencing was central memory CD4+ T cells from blood. The V and J genes are TRBV5-6 and TRBJ2-3; 10 nucleotides line up with TRBD2. This clonotype was sampled from a woman between 18 and 29 years old in good health. The CDR3 DNA is TGTGCCAGCAGCCTGGGACTAGCGAGCACAGATACGCAGTATTTT. Protein product: CASSLGLASTDTQYF.